Sequencing of this T cell receptor beta chain was carried out in a study of shared clonotypes between healthy human individuals. Study results and caveats: Clonotype sharing levels among donors were expected to vary with sequencing depth. Researchers sampled blood only, noting tissue repertoires likely differ.

Every unsorted PBMC PCR replicate was loaded with approximately 0.3 ug DNA, 33,000 or so T cell genomes. The repertoire was sequenced with immunoSEQ multiplex PCR; TCRdb's copy has only in-frame clones and lacks some. Altogether some 500,000 clones are present, roughly 80% being singletons, with the ten largest covering around 12%. None of the donors, who were healthy HIV-negative adults, had recently had acute infections or vaccinations. Comment on this clone: The antigen is unknown.

The V and J ends lost 7 bases and 4 bases respectively, with 14 bases between them. The CDR3 has 14 residues. Germline V gene sequence: CDR1 MNHEY, CDR2 SVGAGI. The sequence came from a woman in her thirties or forties in good health. Some clones in this sample may be carry-over from other donors' samples. V and J are TRBV6-5 and TRBJ2-1; the D is unclear. The sample consisted of PBMCs. CDR3 sequence: CASTKGVSYNEQFF. The DNA for the CDR3 is TGTGCCAGCACCAAAGGCGTCAGTTACAATGAGCAGTTCTTC.